The clone carrying this TCR beta chain was recorded a few times. Germline V gene data show CDR1 as LGHDT and CDR2 as YNNKEL (reference sequence). This CDR3 spans 13 amino acids. The ends were cut back, 8 bases at V and 10 bases at J, with 15 bases in the middle. TCRdb processed the RT-PCR reads anew with MiXCR; each CDR3 protein has one entry. The sample gives approximately 170,000 distinct CDR3 sequences, approximately 31% of which show up once; around 3% is in the top ten. This record comes from a study of patients and donors after allogeneic stem cell transplantation. Sequencing was done on a sample of blood, either unsorted or a sorted T cell fraction (not recorded which). The TCR was taken from a human donor who was either an allogeneic HSCT recipient or a stem cell or donor lymphocyte infusion donor (not recorded which). It is not recorded whose cells these are; they may come from a transplant donor. This chain uses TRBV3-1 with TRBJ1-6; D gene uncertain. The CDR3 sequence is CASSREIGSPLHF. The CDR3 nucleotides read TGTGCCAGCTCACGGGAGATTGGATCACCCCTCCACTTT.